Listed below are T cell receptor beta chains from one sample, sequenced in a study of radiotherapy plus CTLA-4 blockade in lung cancer. The table came from immunoSEQ multiplex PCR; TCRdb's copy has only in-frame clones and leaves some out. Of some 73,000 clones in the sample, about four fifths were seen once. The source material was peripheral blood, sampled from a patient treated with radiotherapy plus ipilimumab. All receptors derive from a human donor with non-small cell lung cancer who had stable disease on radiotherapy plus ipilimumab. Each CDR3 is given with its conserved first and last residue. The D gene is left open where the match is weak. Clone size is given for some rows only: seen once, a few or many times, or a class if the clone is expanded.

d_gene	abundance	j_gene	v_gene	CDR3nt	CDR3aa
.	.	TRBJ1-5	TRBV19	TGTGCCAGCGTAGCTACAGGGCCATTGGGGTCCCAGCATTTT	CASVATGPLGSQHF
.	.	TRBJ2-5	TRBV20-1	TGCAGTGGGACTGTTAAAGAGACCCAGTACTTC	CSGTVKETQYF
TRBD2	.	TRBJ2-3	TRBV6-1	TGTGCCAGCATGGCGCGGGGGGCGGATTTTGATACGCAGTATTTT	CASMARGADFDTQYF
TRBD1	.	TRBJ1-2	TRBV7-3	TGTGCCAGCAGCCGACAGGGCACTTCAGAGGGGGGAGGCTACACCTTC	CASSRQGTSEGGGYTF
TRBD1	few	TRBJ1-5	TRBV19	TGTGCCAGTAGTTCCGACAGGGGGCTGGGGCCCCAGCATTTT	CASSSDRGLGPQHF
.	.	TRBJ2-1	TRBV6-1	TGTGCCAGCAGTGAATACGGAGGCTCGAGCTCCTACAATGAGCAGTTCTTC	CASSEYGGSSSYNEQFF
.	.	TRBJ1-1	TRBV2	TGTGCCAGCAGTGGGGAGGGGCCGAACACTGAAGCTTTCTTT	CASSGEGPNTEAFF
TRBD2	once	TRBJ2-3	TRBV13	TGTGCCAGCGCTAGCGGGGGGGTTAGCACAGATACGCAGTATTTT	CASASGGVSTDTQYF
.	.	TRBJ1-1	TRBV29-1	TGCAGCGTTGGAAAGGGGGTTAAGAACACTGAAGCTTTCTTT	CSVGKGVKNTEAFF
.	.	TRBJ2-1	TRBV7-9	TGTGCCAGCAGCTTAAAGGTTGAGATCCTCTCCTACAATGAGCAGTTCTTC	CASSLKVEILSYNEQFF
.	.	TRBJ1-2	TRBV7-9	TGTGCCAGCAGCTTAGAAGAGGGTGGCTACACCTTC	CASSLEEGGYTF
.	.	TRBJ1-6	TRBV6-1	TGTGCCAGCAGCGCCGTGGGGGCTAATTCACCCCTCCACTTT	CASSAVGANSPLHF
.	.	TRBJ2-7	TRBV11-3	TGTGCCAGCAGCTTAGATGGCAGGGCGACTAAGGAGCAGTACTTC	CASSLDGRATKEQYF
.	.	TRBJ2-7	TRBV7-2	TGTGCCAGCAGCTTTGACAGGTTCTCCTCCTACGAGCAGTACTTC	CASSFDRFSSYEQYF
.	.	TRBJ1-6	TRBV2	TGTGCCAGCAGTGGGCCACAGGGATCCTATAATTCACCCCTCCACTTT	CASSGPQGSYNSPLHF
.	once	TRBJ1-3	TRBV2	TGTGCCAGCAGTCGCAGGGGAAATGGAAACACCATATATTTT	CASSRRGNGNTIYF
TRBD1	.	TRBJ1-1	TRBV4-1	TGCGCCAGCAGACTCGGGACAGGGAGGACTGAAGCTTTCTTT	CASRLGTGRTEAFF
.	.	TRBJ2-1	TRBV29-1	TGCAGCGTTGCTTGGGGAGTACGTGGTGCGGATGAGCAGTTCTTC	CSVAWGVRGADEQFF
TRBD1	.	TRBJ2-5	TRBV5-1	TGCGCCAGCAGCTTTCTTCGACAGGGCTCCCTGAGGGAGACCCAGTACTTC	CASSFLRQGSLRETQYF
TRBD1	.	TRBJ1-6	TRBV6-6	TGTGCCAGCAGTTACGGGGGACAGGTTTCACCCCTCCACTTT	CASSYGGQVSPLHF
.	.	TRBJ2-5	TRBV19	TGTGCCAGTAGTATAGATCCAGATGAGACCCAGTACTTC	CASSIDPDETQYF
.	.	TRBJ2-7	TRBV9	TGTGCCAGCAGCGTAGGCGGTACGGGTCTCTCCTACGAGCAGTACTTC	CASSVGGTGLSYEQYF
TRBD2	few	TRBJ2-3	TRBV29-1	TGCAGCGTTGAAGGGACTAGCGGGGGGAAAGATACGCAGTATTTT	CSVEGTSGGKDTQYF
.	.	TRBJ1-4	TRBV6-5	TGTGCCAGCAGTTACTCCGGGAGCTGGGGTGAAAAACTGTTTTTT	CASSYSGSWGEKLFF
.	few	TRBJ1-2	TRBV28	TGTGCCAGCAGTTTAGAGGGGTTCTATGGCTACACCTTC	CASSLEGFYGYTF
.	.	TRBJ1-2	TRBV10-3	TGTGCCATCGCCGGGACTCTGAAGGATGGCTACACCTTC	CAIAGTLKDGYTF
.	.	TRBJ2-7	TRBV4-1	.	CASSSSTSGRNHEQYF
.	once	TRBJ2-5	TRBV18	TGTGCCAGCTCACCTGGGACCCCGGCGGAGACCCAGTACTTC	CASSPGTPAETQYF
.	.	TRBJ2-7	TRBV7-8	TGTGCCAGCAGCTTAGAGAAGGGATGGTACTACGAGCAGTACTTC	CASSLEKGWYYEQYF
.	few	TRBJ2-1	TRBV6-5	TGTGCCAGCAGTTACGACAGGCGTCCTAATGAGCAGTTCTTC	CASSYDRRPNEQFF
.	.	TRBJ2-5	TRBV4-1	TGCGCCAGCAGCCAAGGCGGGACAGCCGTACAAGAGACCCAGTACTTC	CASSQGGTAVQETQYF
TRBD2	.	TRBJ2-2	TRBV9	TGTGCCAGCAGCGTAGAACTAGCGGGTAACACCGGGGAGCTGTTTTTT	CASSVELAGNTGELFF
.	.	TRBJ2-1	TRBV28	TGTGCCAGCAGTCTCTTTCGGAACCCCCCAGGTAATGAGCAGTTCTTC	CASSLFRNPPGNEQFF
TRBD1	.	TRBJ1-5	TRBV7-9	TGTGCCAGCAGCGGAGGGGGCAGCAATCAGCCCCAGCATTTT	CASSGGGSNQPQHF
.	.	TRBJ2-7	TRBV7-2	TGTGCCAGCAGCCGGGCGAGGCGTCCCGAGCAGTACTTC	CASSRARRPEQYF
.	.	TRBJ1-2	TRBV6-1	TGTGCCAGCAGGACCAGTGGGGGGGTAGATGGCTACACCTTC	CASRTSGGVDGYTF
TRBD1	.	TRBJ1-4	TRBV29-1	TGCAGCGCGGGGGGCAGGGGGCAGGGGAATGAAAAACTGTTTTTT	CSAGGRGQGNEKLFF
.	.	TRBJ2-1	TRBV29-1	TGCAGCGGTGGGGACTTCCAAGTCAATGAGCAGTTCTTC	CSGGDFQVNEQFF